The T cell receptor beta chain under discussion was sequenced for a study of spatial heterogeneity in lung cancer. CDR1 and CDR2 from the germline V gene are MGHRA and YSYEKL. Trimming pared 0 bases from V and 9 bases from J, leaving 12 bases between. The CDR3 totals 14 residues. General observations from the study: Higher tumor mutation counts went along with higher counts of expanded intratumoral alpha and beta TCRs.

Individual TCR cDNA molecules each bore their own unique molecular identifier. Each CDR3 protein gets one entry after TCRdb re-called the 5' RACE reads with MiXCR. The sample yields 3,300 or so distinct CDR3 sequences, 16% seen once. To note about this clonotype: Its antigen is undetermined.

Stated time point: sample taken at primary tumor resection. Unsorted whole RNA samples from tumor, nontumor lung or frozen PBMC were sequenced. V and J are TRBV4-1 and TRBJ2-1; D might be TRBD2 (6 bases). Here the sequenced sample was lung tumor tissue, taken at surgery. This receptor was identified in a male donor with early-stage non-small cell lung cancer. The CDR3 region is CASSQELVGSEQFF. In DNA, the CDR3 is TGCGCCAGCAGCCAAGAGCTAGTCGGGAGTGAGCAGTTCTTC.